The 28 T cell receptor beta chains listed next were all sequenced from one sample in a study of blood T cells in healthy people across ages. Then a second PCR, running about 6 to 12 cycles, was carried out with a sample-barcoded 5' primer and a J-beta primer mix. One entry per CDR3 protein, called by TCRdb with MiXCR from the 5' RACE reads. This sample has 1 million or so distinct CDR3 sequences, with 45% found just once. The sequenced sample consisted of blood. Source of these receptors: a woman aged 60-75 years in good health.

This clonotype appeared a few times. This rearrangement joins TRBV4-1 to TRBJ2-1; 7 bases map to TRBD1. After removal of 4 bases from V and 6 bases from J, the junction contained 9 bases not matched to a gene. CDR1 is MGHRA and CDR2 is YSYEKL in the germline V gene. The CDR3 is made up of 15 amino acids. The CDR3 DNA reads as TGCGCCAGCAGCCTCACGTCGACAGGGTTCAATGAGCAGTTCTTC. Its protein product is CASSLTSTGFNEQFF.

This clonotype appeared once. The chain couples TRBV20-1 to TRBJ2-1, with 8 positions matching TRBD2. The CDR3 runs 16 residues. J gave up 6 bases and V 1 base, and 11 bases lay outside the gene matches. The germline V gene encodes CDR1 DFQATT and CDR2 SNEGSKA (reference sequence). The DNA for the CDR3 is TGCAGTGCTAGAGTTCGAAGCGGGAGCGGCTCCAATGAGCAGTTCTTC. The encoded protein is CSARVRSGSGSNEQFF.

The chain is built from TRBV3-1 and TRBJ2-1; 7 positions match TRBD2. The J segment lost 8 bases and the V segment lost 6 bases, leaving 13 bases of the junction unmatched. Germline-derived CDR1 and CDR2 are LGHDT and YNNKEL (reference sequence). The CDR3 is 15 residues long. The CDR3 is CASSPGGGPADEQFF. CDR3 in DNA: TGTGCCAGCAGTCCCGGCGGGGGTCCGGCGGATGAGCAGTTCTTC.

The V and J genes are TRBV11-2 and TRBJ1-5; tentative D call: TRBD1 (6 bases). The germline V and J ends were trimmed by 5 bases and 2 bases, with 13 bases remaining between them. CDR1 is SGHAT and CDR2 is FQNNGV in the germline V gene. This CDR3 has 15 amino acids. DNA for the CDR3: TGTGCCAGCAGCCACACAGGGACGGGCAATCAGCCCCAGCATTTT. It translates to CASSHTGTGNQPQHF.

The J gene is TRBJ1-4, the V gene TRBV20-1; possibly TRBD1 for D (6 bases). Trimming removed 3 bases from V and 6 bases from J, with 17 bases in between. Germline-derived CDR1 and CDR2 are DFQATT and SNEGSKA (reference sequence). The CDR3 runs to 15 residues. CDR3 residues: CSASRGAFADEKLFF. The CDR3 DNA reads TGCAGTGCTAGTCGGGGGGCCTTTGCGGATGAAAAACTGTTTTTT.

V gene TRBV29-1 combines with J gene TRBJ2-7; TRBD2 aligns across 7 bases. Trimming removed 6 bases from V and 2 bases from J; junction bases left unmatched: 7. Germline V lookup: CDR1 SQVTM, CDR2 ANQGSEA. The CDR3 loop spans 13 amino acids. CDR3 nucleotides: TGCAGCGTGAAACTAGCGCGCACCTACGAGCAGTACTTC. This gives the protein CSVKLARTYEQYF.

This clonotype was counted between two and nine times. The CDR3 sequence: CASSSAGTGTYEQYF. The DNA of the CDR3 is TGTGCCAGCAGCTCCGCCGGGACAGGTACCTACGAGCAGTACTTC. The V call is TRBV7-6, the J call TRBJ2-7, with 8 bases identical to TRBD1. CDR1 and CDR2 (germline): SGHVS, FNYEAQ. The V segment lost 4 bases and the J segment 2 bases; nucleotides outside the gene matches: 7. CDR3 size: 15 residues.

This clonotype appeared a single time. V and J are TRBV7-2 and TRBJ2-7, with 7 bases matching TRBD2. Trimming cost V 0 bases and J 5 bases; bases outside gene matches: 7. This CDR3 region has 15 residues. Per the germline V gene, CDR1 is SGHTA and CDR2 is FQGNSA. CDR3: CASSLADGRLNEQYF. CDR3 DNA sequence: TGTGCCAGCAGCTTAGCAGACGGGAGGCTAAACGAGCAGTACTTC.

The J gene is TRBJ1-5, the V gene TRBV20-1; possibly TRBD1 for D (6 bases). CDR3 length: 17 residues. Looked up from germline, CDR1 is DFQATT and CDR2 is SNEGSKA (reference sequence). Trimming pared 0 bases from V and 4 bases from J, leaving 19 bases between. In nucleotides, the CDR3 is TGCAGTGCTAGAGATTTCGGGAAACAGGGAAAGAATCAGCCCCAGCATTTT. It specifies CSARDFGKQGKNQPQHF.

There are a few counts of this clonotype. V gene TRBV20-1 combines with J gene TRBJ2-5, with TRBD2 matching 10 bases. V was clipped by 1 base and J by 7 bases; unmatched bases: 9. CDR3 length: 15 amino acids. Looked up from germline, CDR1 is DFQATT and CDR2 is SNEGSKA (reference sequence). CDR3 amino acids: CSARAGLAVQMTQYF. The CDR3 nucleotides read TGCAGTGCTAGAGCCGGACTAGCGGTTCAGATGACCCAGTACTTC.

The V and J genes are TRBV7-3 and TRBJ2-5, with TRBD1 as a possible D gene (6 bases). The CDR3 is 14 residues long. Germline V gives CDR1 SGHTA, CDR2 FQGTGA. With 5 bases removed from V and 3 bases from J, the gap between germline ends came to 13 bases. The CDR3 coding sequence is TGTGCCAGCAGCAATGCAGGGGAGAAAGAGACCCAGTACTTC. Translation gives CASSNAGEKETQYF.

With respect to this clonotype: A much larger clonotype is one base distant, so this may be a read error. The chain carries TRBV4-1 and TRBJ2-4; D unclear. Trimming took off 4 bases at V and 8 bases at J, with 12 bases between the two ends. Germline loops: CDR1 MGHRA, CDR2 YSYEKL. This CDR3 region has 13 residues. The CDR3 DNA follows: TGCGCCAGCAGCCTATACCACCGGGACATTCAGTACTTC. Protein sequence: CASSLYHRDIQYF.

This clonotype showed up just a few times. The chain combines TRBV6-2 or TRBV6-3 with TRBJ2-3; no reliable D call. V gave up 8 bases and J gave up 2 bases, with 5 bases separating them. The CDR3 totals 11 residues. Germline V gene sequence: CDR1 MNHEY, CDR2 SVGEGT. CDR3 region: CASAFTDTQYF. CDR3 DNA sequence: TGTGCCAGCGCCTTCACAGATACGCAGTATTTT.

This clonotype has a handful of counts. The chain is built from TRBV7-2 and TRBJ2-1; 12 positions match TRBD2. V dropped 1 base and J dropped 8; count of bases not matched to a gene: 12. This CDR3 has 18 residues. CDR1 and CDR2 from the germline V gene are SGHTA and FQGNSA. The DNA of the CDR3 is TGTGCCAGCAGCTTAGTTCCACTTACTAGCGGGAGGATCCATGAGCAGTTCTTC. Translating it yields CASSLVPLTSGRIHEQFF.

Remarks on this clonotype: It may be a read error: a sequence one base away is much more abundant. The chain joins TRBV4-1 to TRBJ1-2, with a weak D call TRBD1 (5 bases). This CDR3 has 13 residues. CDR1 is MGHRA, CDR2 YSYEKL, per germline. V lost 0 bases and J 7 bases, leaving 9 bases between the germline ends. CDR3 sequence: CASSQELRGGYTF. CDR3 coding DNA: TGCGCCAGCAGCCAAGAGTTGAGGGGTGGCTACACCTTC.

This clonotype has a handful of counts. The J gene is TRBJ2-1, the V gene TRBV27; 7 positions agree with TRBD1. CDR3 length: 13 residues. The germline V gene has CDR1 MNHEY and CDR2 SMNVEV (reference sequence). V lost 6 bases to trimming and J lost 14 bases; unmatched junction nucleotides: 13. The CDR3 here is CASSPPGDRVKFF. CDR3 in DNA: TGTGCCAGCAGCCCCCCCGGTGACAGGGTTAAGTTCTTC.

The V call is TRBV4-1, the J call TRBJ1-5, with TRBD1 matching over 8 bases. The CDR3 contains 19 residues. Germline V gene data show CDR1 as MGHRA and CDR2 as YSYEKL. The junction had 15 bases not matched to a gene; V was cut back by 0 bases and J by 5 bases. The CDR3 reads CASSQEGQALNTIHQPQHF. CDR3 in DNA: TGCGCCAGCAGCCAAGAGGGACAGGCCCTGAACACCATCCATCAGCCCCAGCATTTT.

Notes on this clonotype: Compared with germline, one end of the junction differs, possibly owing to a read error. The CDR3 sequence: CAGSEGQGRGETQYF. The CDR3 DNA sequence: TGTGCCGGCAGTGAAGGGCAGGGACGGGGAGAGACCCAGTACTTC. V is TRBV2 and J is TRBJ2-5, with D perhaps given as TRBD1 or TRBD2 (5 bases each). The CDR3 length is 15 residues. CDR1 is SNHLY, CDR2 FYNNEI, per germline.

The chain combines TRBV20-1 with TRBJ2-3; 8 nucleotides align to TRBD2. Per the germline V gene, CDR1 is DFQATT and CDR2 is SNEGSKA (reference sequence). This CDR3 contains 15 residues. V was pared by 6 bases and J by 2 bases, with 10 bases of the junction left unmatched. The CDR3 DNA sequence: TGCAGTGCCACCCTCACTAGCGGTATCACAGATACGCAGTATTTT. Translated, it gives CSATLTSGITDTQYF.

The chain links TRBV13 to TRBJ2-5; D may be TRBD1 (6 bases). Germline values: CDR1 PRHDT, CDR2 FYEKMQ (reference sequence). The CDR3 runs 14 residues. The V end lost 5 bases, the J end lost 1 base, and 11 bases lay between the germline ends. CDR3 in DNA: TGTGCCAGCAGCCTTAAGGGGGTCCAAGAGACCCAGTACTTC. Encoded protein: CASSLKGVQETQYF. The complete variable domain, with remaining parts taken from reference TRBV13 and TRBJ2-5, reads AAGVIQSPRHLIKEKRETATLKCYPIPRHDTVYWYQQGPGQDPQFLISFYEKMQSDKGSIPDRFSAQQFSDYHSELNMSSLELGDSALYFCASSLKGVQETQYFGPGTRLLVL.

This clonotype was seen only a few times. The CDR3 region has the DNA TGCGCCAGACCCTCCTACAATGAGCAGTTCTTC. It translates to CARPSYNEQFF. The V call is TRBV5-1, the J call TRBJ2-1, with D hard to call. V shed 8 bases and J shed 0 bases, with 3 bases lying between them. The CDR3 loop spans 11 amino acids. The germline gives CDR1 SGHRS, CDR2 YFSETQ.

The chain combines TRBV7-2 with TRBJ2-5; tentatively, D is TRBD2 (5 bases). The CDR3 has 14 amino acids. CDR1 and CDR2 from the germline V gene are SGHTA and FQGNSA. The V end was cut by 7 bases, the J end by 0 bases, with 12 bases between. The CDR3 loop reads CASKLWTYQETQYF. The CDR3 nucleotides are TGTGCCAGCAAACTTTGGACTTACCAAGAGACCCAGTACTTC.

CDR3 DNA: TGCAGTGCTAGAGATCGGAGAACTAGCACAGATACGCAGTATTTT. Translating it yields CSARDRRTSTDTQYF. V usage is TRBV20-1 and J usage is TRBJ2-3, with unresolved D. This CDR3 is built from 15 residues. V lost 0 bases and J 0 bases, leaving 10 bases between the germline ends. From germline, CDR1 is DFQATT and CDR2 SNEGSKA (reference sequence).

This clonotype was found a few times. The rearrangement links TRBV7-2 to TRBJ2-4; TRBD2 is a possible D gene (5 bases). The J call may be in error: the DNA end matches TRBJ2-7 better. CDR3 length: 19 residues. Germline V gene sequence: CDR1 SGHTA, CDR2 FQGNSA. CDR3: CASSLRRGMGLLHSYEQYF. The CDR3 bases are TGTGCCAGCAGCCTTAGGAGAGGGATGGGGTTACTACATTCCTACGAGCAGTACTTC.

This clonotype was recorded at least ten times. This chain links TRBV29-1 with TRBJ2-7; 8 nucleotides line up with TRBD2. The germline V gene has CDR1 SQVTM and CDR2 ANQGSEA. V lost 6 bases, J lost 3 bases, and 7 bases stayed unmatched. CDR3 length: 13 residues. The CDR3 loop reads CSVKKAGGYEQYF. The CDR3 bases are TGCAGCGTAAAGAAGGCGGGGGGCTACGAGCAGTACTTC.

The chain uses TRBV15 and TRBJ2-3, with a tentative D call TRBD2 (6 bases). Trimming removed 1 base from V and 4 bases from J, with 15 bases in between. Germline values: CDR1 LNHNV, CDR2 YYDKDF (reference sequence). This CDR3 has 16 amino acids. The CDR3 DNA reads TGTGCCACCAGCAGAGCCCGGGACGGAGGGGCAGATACGCAGTATTTT. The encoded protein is CATSRARDGGADTQYF.

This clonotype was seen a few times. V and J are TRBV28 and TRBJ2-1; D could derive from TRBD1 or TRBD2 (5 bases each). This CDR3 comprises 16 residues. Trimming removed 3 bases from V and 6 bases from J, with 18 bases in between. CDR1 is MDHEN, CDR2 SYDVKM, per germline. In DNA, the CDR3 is TGTGCCAGCAGTTTCCTCCCCGGGACCCAGAGCAATGAGCAGTTCTTC. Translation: CASSFLPGTQSNEQFF.

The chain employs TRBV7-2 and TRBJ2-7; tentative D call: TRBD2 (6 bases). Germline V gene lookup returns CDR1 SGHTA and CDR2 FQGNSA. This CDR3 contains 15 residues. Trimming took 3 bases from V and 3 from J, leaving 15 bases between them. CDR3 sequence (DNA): TGTGCCAGCAGCTTGAAGGTTAGCGGAAGCTACGAGCAGTACTTC. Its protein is CASSLKVSGSYEQYF.